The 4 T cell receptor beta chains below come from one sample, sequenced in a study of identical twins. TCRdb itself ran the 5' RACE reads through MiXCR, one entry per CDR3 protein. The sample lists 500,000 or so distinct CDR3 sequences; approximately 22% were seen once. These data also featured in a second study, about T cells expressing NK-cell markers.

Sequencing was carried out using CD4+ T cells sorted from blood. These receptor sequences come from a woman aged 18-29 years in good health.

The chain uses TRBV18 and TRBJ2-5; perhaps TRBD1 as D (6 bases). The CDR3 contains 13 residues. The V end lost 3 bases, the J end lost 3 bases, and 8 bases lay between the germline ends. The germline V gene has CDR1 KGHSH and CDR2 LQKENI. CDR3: CASSPNREETQYF. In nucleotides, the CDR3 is TGTGCCAGCTCACCTAACAGGGAAGAGACCCAGTACTTC.

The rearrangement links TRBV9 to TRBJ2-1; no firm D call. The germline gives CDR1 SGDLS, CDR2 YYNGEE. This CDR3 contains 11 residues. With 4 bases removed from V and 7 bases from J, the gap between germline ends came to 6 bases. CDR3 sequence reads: CASSNPNEQFF. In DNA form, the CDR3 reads TGTGCCAGCAGCAATCCTAATGAGCAGTTCTTC.

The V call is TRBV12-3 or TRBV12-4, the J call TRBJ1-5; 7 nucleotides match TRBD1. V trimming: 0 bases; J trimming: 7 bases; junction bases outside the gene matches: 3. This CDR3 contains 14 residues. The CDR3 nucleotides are TGTGCCAGCAGTTTAGCGCGACAGGGCCAGCCCCAGCATTTT. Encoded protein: CASSLARQGQPQHF.

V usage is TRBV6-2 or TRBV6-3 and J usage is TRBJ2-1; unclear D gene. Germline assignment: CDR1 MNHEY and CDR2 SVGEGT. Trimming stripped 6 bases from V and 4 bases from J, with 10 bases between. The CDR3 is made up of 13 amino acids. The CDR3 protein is CASRAVNYNEQFF. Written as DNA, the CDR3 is TGTGCCAGCAGGGCGGTAAATTACAATGAGCAGTTCTTC.